This T cell receptor (beta chain) was identified during a study of Ad26.COV2.S vaccination and SARS-CoV-2 variants. The V and J ends lost 6 bases and 5 bases respectively, with 13 bases between them. The CDR3 runs to 13 residues. Germline assignment: CDR1 MNHEY and CDR2 SMNVEV (reference sequence). Treatment described: roughly 18 received Ad26.COV2.S at low or high dose, single or two shots; about five received placebo; per-sample allocation not given. Repertoires come from day 63 after the first vaccine or placebo injection. Method: immunoSEQ multiplex PCR; TCRdb's copy keeps in-frame clones and lacks some. Among roughly 420,000 clones listed, roughly 87% were seen once.

This TCR derives from a person between 18 and 59 years old who received the Ad26.COV2.S COVID-19 vaccine or a placebo. This chain joins TRBV27 and TRBJ2-5, with D hard to call. The specimen was peripheral blood, collected in a trial of Ad26.COV2.S vaccine versus placebo. The DNA of the CDR3 is TGTGCCAGCAGCCCCATTCTAGAGGAGACCCAGTACTTC. This translates into CASSPILEETQYF.